This passage covers 26 T cell receptor beta chains from one sample sequenced in a study of shared clonotypes between healthy human individuals. Terminally differentiated effector memory CD45RA+ cells were excluded from the naive CD8 cells, which were CD45RO-negative and positively selected for CCR7. This table comes from immunoSEQ multiplex PCR, and its TCRdb copy is limited to in-frame clones, with some not included. The sample has around 2.1 million clones; under 95% are singletons. The source material was naive CD8+ T cells from PBMCs. Every receptor here comes from a man in his late teens or twenties in good health. Some clones in this sample may be carry-over from other donors' samples.

The rearrangement joins TRBV14 to TRBJ2-1; 11 nucleotides line up with TRBD2. Looked up from germline, CDR1 is SGHDN and CDR2 is FVKESK. CDR3 length equals 15 residues. Trimming removed 9 bases from V and 2 bases from J; junction bases left unmatched: 6. CDR3 protein: CASRGTSGTYNEQFF. CDR3 DNA sequence: TGTGCCAGTAGAGGGACTAGCGGAACCTACAATGAGCAGTTCTTC.

This sequence joins TRBV2 and TRBJ2-5; 10 bases map to TRBD2. Germline assignment: CDR1 SNHLY and CDR2 FYNNEI. The CDR3 spans 18 residues. The ends lost 0 bases at V and 2 bases at J; junction bases unmatched: 9. The chain's CDR3 is CASSEAGILAGPQETQYF. The CDR3 DNA reads TGTGCCAGCAGTGAAGCAGGTATACTAGCGGGACCTCAAGAGACCCAGTACTTC. Full variable domain (missing parts from reference TRBV2 and TRBJ2-5): EPEVTQTPSHQVTQMGQEVILRCVPISNHLYFYWYRQILGQKVEFLVSFYNNEISEKSEIFDDQFSVERPDGSNFTLKIRSTKLEDSAMYFCASSEAGILAGPQETQYFGPGTRLLVL.

The rearrangement joins TRBV7-9 to TRBJ2-1; the D call may be TRBD1 or TRBD2 (5 bases each). The CDR3 loop spans 17 amino acids. The germline gives CDR1 SEHNR, CDR2 FQNEAQ (reference sequence). Trimming pared 5 bases from V and 3 bases from J, leaving 20 bases between. CDR3 bases: TGTGCCAGCAGCCCCCAAGTGGGGACGGATTACTACAATGAGCAGTTCTTC. It is translated as CASSPQVGTDYYNEQFF.

The chain uses TRBV4-1 and TRBJ1-2; D unclear. Germline CDR1 MGHRA, CDR2 YSYEKL. CDR3 length: 16 residues. The V end was cut by 1 base, the J end by 3 bases, with 15 bases between. The CDR3 sequence is CASSQGMPQQHYGYTF. As DNA, the CDR3 is TGCGCCAGCAGCCAAGGGATGCCGCAACAACACTATGGCTACACCTTC.

The V gene is TRBV5-4, the J gene TRBJ2-4; possibly TRBD2 for D (5 bases). The germline CDR1 and CDR2 sequences are SGHNT and YYREEE (reference sequence). The CDR3 runs to 14 residues. The V end lost 4 bases, the J end lost 5 bases, and 13 bases lay between the germline ends. The CDR3 here is CASSVVGAENIQYF. CDR3 nucleotide sequence: TGTGCCAGCAGCGTCGTAGGAGCGGAAAACATTCAGTACTTC.

The chain joins TRBV4-3 to TRBJ2-7; D uncertain. Between the trimmed V and J ends, which lost 0 bases and 2 bases, there was a span of 14 bases. Germline CDR1 is LGHNA and CDR2 is YSLEER. This CDR3 has 16 residues. CDR3 region: CASSQDVRPSTYEQYF. DNA of the CDR3: TGCGCCAGCAGCCAAGATGTTAGGCCAAGCACCTACGAGCAGTACTTC.

The genes are TRBV28 and TRBJ2-5, with TRBD2 identical over 8 bases. With 6 bases clipped from V and 1 base from J, the junction kept 1 base outside the gene matches. CDR1 MDHEN and CDR2 SYDVKM come from the germline V gene. CDR3 length equals 13 residues. In nucleotides, the CDR3 is TGTGCCAGCAGGGGACTAGGCCAAGAGACCCAGTACTTC. Residues: CASRGLGQETQYF.

V gene TRBV19 combines with J gene TRBJ2-3; D remains unclear. The CDR3 sequence is 14 residues long. Trimming removed 2 bases from V and 4 bases from J, with 10 bases in between. Germline V gene sequence: CDR1 LNHDA, CDR2 SQIVND (reference sequence). CDR3 protein: CASSILPGSDTQYF. The CDR3 DNA reads as TGTGCCAGTAGTATACTCCCTGGTTCAGATACGCAGTATTTT.

A note on this clone: The identical CDR3 is also encoded by other nucleotide sequences in the sample. The chain employs TRBV7-2 and TRBJ1-5; 9 bases are shared with TRBD1. In germline, CDR1 is SGHTA, CDR2 FQGNSA. The length of the CDR3 is 14 residues. V lost 5 bases, J lost 4 bases, and 3 bases stayed unmatched. This chain's CDR3 is CASSPGTGNQPQHF. Written as DNA, the CDR3 is TGTGCCAGCAGCCCCGGGACAGGGAATCAGCCCCAGCATTTT.

In regard to this clone: A much bigger clone sits one base away, suggesting this may be a read error. The chain joins TRBV27 to TRBJ2-1; no firm D call. Germline CDR1 is MNHEY and CDR2 is SMNVEV (reference sequence). CDR3 length: 11 amino acids. V was cut by 3 bases and J by 5 bases, with 2 bases left in between. In DNA, the CDR3 is TGTGCCAGCAGTTTCAACAATGAGCAGTTCTTC. It codes for CASSFNNEQFF.

The chain links TRBV19 to TRBJ2-1, with D unclear. Germline CDR1 LNHDA, CDR2 SQIVND (reference sequence). The CDR3 totals 13 residues. V shed 6 bases and J shed 6 bases, with 12 bases lying between them. The DNA of the CDR3 is TGTGCCAGTAGCGACCGAGGTTTCAATGAGCAGTTCTTC. Translating it yields CASSDRGFNEQFF.

CDR3 loop: CASRIEGSSYNEQFF. CDR3 nucleotides: TGTGCCAGCAGGATAGAGGGAAGCTCCTACAATGAGCAGTTCTTC. The chain employs TRBV6-1 and TRBJ2-1; TRBD2 is a possible D gene (5 bases). The length of the CDR3 is 15 residues. Trimming left V 6 bases short and J 0 bases short, with 12 bases between. CDR1 is MNHNS, CDR2 SASEGT, per germline.

The chain has TRBV7-9 and TRBJ1-2; TRBD1 agrees at 7 bases. V shed 6 bases, J shed 4 bases, and the junction held 5 bases outside the gene matches. Germline V gene data show CDR1 as SEHNR and CDR2 as FQNEAQ (reference sequence). CDR3 length equals 13 residues. The CDR3 DNA follows: TGTGCCAGCAGTGGGGACAGTTCCTATGGCTACACCTTC. It translates to CASSGDSSYGYTF.

This rearrangement joins TRBV6-5 to TRBJ2-7; no clear D gene. There are 14 residues in the CDR3. CDR1 and CDR2 (germline): MNHEY, SVGAGI. The V gene lost 6 bases and the J gene lost 3 bases, with 15 bases spanning the gap. This chain's CDR3 is CASSPRFLGYEQYF. For the CDR3, the DNA is TGTGCCAGCAGCCCCCGGTTTTTAGGCTACGAGCAGTACTTC.

The rearrangement uses TRBV6-5 and TRBJ1-1; a possible D gene is TRBD1 (5 bases). V was shortened by 0 bases and J by 0 bases, with 11 bases between the two germline ends. The CDR3 is made up of 16 amino acids. Looked up from germline, CDR1 is MNHEY and CDR2 is SVGAGI. CDR3 region: CASSYSTGELNTEAFF. The CDR3, as DNA: TGTGCCAGCAGTTACTCGACGGGGGAATTGAACACTGAAGCTTTCTTT.

The chain employs TRBV28 and TRBJ2-7; tentatively, D is TRBD1 or TRBD2 (5 bases each). The germline V and J ends were trimmed by 3 bases and 4 bases, with 13 bases remaining between them. The length of the CDR3 is 14 residues. Per the germline V gene, CDR1 is MDHEN and CDR2 is SYDVKM. The chain's CDR3 is CASSFRGNTYEQYF. Written as DNA, the CDR3 is TGTGCCAGCAGTTTCCGGGGCAACACTTACGAGCAGTACTTC.

The chain recombines TRBV4-1 with TRBJ2-7, with a weak D call TRBD1 (6 bases). CDR1 is MGHRA and CDR2 is YSYEKL in the germline V gene. This CDR3 has 15 amino acids. The V end was cut by 1 base, the J end by 3 bases, with 13 bases between. Here the CDR3 reads CASSQADRRSYEQYF. The DNA of the CDR3 is TGCGCCAGCAGCCAAGCTGACAGGCGCAGCTACGAGCAGTACTTC.

The V and J genes are TRBV5-8 and TRBJ2-6; D call uncertain. Germline loops: CDR1 SGHTS, CDR2 YDEGEE. This CDR3 comprises 15 residues. Trimming left V 0 bases short and J 2 bases short, with 6 bases between. The CDR3 spells CASSLGSAGANVLTF. CDR3 DNA sequence: TGTGCCAGCAGCTTGGGAAGTGCTGGGGCCAACGTCCTGACTTTC.

The chain employs TRBV29-1 and TRBJ2-7, with D unresolved. V was cut by 3 bases and J by 1 base, with 10 bases left in between. From germline, CDR1 is SQVTM and CDR2 ANQGSEA. The CDR3 length is 13 residues. The CDR3: CSVERLNSYEQYF. For the CDR3, the DNA is TGCAGCGTTGAGCGGCTTAATTCCTACGAGCAGTACTTC.

This clone was seen a single time. This chain joins TRBV7-9 and TRBJ2-7; no definite D call. The CDR3 spans 15 residues. V was shortened by 1 base and J by 0 bases, with 10 bases between the two germline ends. Germline values: CDR1 SEHNR, CDR2 FQNEAQ (reference sequence). The CDR3 coding sequence is TGTGCCAGCAGCTTAGTTCCCGACACCTCCTACGAGCAGTACTTC. It specifies CASSLVPDTSYEQYF. The variable domain in full, with the rest retrieved from reference TRBV7-9 and TRBJ2-7, is DTGVSQNPRHKITKRGQNVTFRCDPISEHNRLYWYRQTLGQGPEFLTYFQNEAQLEKSRLLSDRFSAERPKGSFSTLEIQRTEQGDSAMYLCASSLVPDTSYEQYFGPGTRLTVT.

The CDR3 coding sequence is TGTGCCAGTAGTATGGGACCCGGAGGGGTAGAGACCCAGTACTTC. Translated: CASSMGPGGVETQYF. This sequence joins TRBV19 and TRBJ2-5; possibly TRBD2 for D (6 bases). The CDR3 spans 15 residues. Germline V lookup: CDR1 LNHDA, CDR2 SQIVND (reference sequence). V gave up 3 bases and J gave up 4 bases, with 15 bases separating them.

CDR3 loop: CSVVDREDGELFF. The CDR3 region has the DNA TGCAGCGTTGTCGACAGGGAAGACGGGGAGCTGTTTTTT. The chain employs TRBV29-1 and TRBJ2-2; TRBD1 matches at 7 bases. Germline assignment: CDR1 SQVTM and CDR2 ANQGSEA. J lost 7 bases, V lost 4 bases, and 6 bases had no gene match. This CDR3 spans 13 amino acids.

About this clone itself: Other DNA sequences in this specimen translate into the identical CDR3. The V and J genes are TRBV27 and TRBJ1-4; 8 bases map to TRBD1. Per the germline V gene, CDR1 is MNHEY and CDR2 is SMNVEV (reference sequence). CDR3 length: 14 residues. V shed 4 bases and J 5 bases; nucleotides not matched to a gene: 3. The CDR3 DNA is TGTGCCAGCAGTTCGAGGACAGGGAATGAAAAACTGTTTTTT. Its translation: CASSSRTGNEKLFF.

The chain joins TRBV9 to TRBJ2-7; D tentatively reads TRBD1 or TRBD2 (5 bases each). The CDR3 runs to 15 residues. The germline V gene has CDR1 SGDLS and CDR2 YYNGEE. Trimming took off 0 bases at V and 0 bases at J, with 10 bases between the two ends. The CDR3 sequence: CASSVGDGNSYEQYF. The CDR3, as DNA: TGTGCCAGCAGCGTAGGGGACGGGAACTCCTACGAGCAGTACTTC.

The gene calls are TRBV28 and TRBJ1-2; D is unresolved. The CDR3 contains 16 residues. CDR1 and CDR2 (germline): MDHEN, SYDVKM. Between the trimmed V and J ends, which lost 4 bases and 6 bases, there was a span of 21 bases. The CDR3 nucleotides read TGTGCCAGCAGTTCTGGACCCCTCGAGGATTTAGATGGCTACACCTTC. Amino acid sequence: CASSSGPLEDLDGYTF.

V usage is TRBV19 and J usage is TRBJ1-1; possibly TRBD1 for D (6 bases). Trimming removed 4 bases at V and 7 bases at J, with 16 bases between. From germline, CDR1 is LNHDA and CDR2 SQIVND (reference sequence). This CDR3 is 14 amino acids long. CDR3 residues: CASSTRDILVEAFF. The DNA of the CDR3 is TGTGCCAGTAGTACCCGGGACATCTTAGTTGAAGCTTTCTTT.